The 3 T cell receptor beta chains below all came from one sample that was sequenced in a study of cytomegalovirus exposure and HLA in healthy donors (TCRdb year 2017). The method was the immunoSEQ multiplex PCR assay. For the multiplex PCR, a mixture combining 60 forward primers for TCR Vbeta segments and 13 reverse primers for TCR Jbeta segments was used. Held by TCRdb, this immuneACCESS table contains in-frame sequences only and omits some clones. Under half of the omission traces to an unresolved V gene where checked; the cause of the rest is unknown. For this sample there are 100,000 to 120,000 clones; 60% to 85% appear just once. The top ten hold 2.5% to 3.5% of the sample. The sequenced sample consisted of PBMCs. These receptors all stem from a woman in her sixties or seventies in good health and CMV-seropositive.

V and J are TRBV7-9 and TRBJ2-1; 7 bases map to TRBD2. Germline assignment: CDR1 SEHNR and CDR2 FQNEAQ (reference sequence). The CDR3 runs 13 residues. The trim removed 3 bases at V and 16 bases at J, leaving 12 bases unmatched. CDR3 amino acids: CASSFDSGTKEFF. The CDR3 DNA reads as TGTGCCAGCAGCTTTGACTCCGGGACTAAGGAATTCTTC.

The sample holds a few counts of this clone. The rearrangement joins TRBV10-1 to TRBJ1-2; 9 bases align to TRBD1. This CDR3 contains 16 residues. Germline V gene sequence: CDR1 WNHNN, CDR2 SYGVQD (reference sequence). The trim removed 11 bases at V and 0 bases at J, leaving 13 bases unmatched. The CDR3, as DNA: TGCGCCGGCCCCACGCCGGGGGACAGGGCTAACTATGGCTACACCTTC. Translating it yields CAGPTPGDRANYGYTF.

This sequence joins TRBV20-1 and TRBJ1-2; 7 nucleotides match TRBD1. Germline V gene lookup returns CDR1 DFQATT and CDR2 SNEGSKA (reference sequence). The junction had 3 bases not matched to a gene; V was cut back by 5 bases and J by 6 bases. The CDR3 has 11 amino acids. The DNA for the CDR3 is TGCAGTGCTCAACAGGGGAATGGCTACACCTTC. It codes for CSAQQGNGYTF.